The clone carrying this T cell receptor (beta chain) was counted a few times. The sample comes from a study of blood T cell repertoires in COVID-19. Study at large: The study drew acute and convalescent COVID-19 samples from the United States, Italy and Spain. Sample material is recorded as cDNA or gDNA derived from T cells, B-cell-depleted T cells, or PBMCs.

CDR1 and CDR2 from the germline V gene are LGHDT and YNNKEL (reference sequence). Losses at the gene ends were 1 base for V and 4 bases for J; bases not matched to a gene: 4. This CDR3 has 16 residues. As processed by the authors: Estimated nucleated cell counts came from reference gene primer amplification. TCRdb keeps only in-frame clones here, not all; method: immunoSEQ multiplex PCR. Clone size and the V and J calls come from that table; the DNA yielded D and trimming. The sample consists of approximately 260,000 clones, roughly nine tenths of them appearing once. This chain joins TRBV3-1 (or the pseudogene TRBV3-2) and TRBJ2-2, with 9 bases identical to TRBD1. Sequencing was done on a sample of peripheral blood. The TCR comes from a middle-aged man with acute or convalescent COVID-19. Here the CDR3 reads CASSQADRGTTGELFF. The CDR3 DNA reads TGTGCCAGCAGCCAAGCGGACAGGGGTACCACCGGGGAGCTGTTTTTT.